These 4 T cell receptor beta chains share one sample of origin, sequenced in a study of early T cells in non-severe SARS-CoV-2 infection. TCRdb reprocessed the 5' RACE reads with MiXCR, giving one entry per CDR3 protein. Found here are about 63,000 distinct CDR3 sequences, over 10% of them singletons; the top ten hold about 4.3%. The specimen sequenced was whole blood. These receptors were collected from an adult who was a healthcare worker with PCR-confirmed SARS-CoV-2 infection or an uninfected control (not recorded which).

This clonotype appeared a few times. CDR3 region: CSVEVRDSRYIQYF. CDR3 nucleotide sequence: TGCAGCGTTGAAGTAAGGGACAGTAGGTACATTCAGTACTTC. This rearrangement joins TRBV29-1 to TRBJ2-4; 7 bases agree with TRBD1. Germline V gives CDR1 SQVTM, CDR2 ANQGSEA. The CDR3 is made up of 14 amino acids. V lost 1 base, J lost 8 bases, and 8 bases stayed unmatched.

At least ten counts were recorded for this clonotype. V is TRBV7-9 and J is TRBJ2-1; 11 bases map to TRBD2. CDR1 and CDR2 (germline): SEHNR, FQNEAQ (reference sequence). This CDR3 has 14 residues. With V trimmed by 3 bases and J by 6 bases, 1 base remained unmatched. CDR3 bases: TGTGCCAGCAGCTTTAGCGGGGGGGTCAATGAGCAGTTCTTC. The encoded protein is CASSFSGGVNEQFF. Using reference TRBV7-9 and TRBJ2-1 for the parts outside the CDR3, the full variable domain is DTGVSQNPRHKITKRGQNVTFRCDPISEHNRLYWYRQTLGQGPEFLTYFQNEAQLEKSRLLSDRFSAERPKGSFSTLEIQRTEQGDSAMYLCASSFSGGVNEQFFGPGTRLTVL.

This clonotype occurred many times. The J gene is TRBJ2-3, the V gene TRBV27, with a weak D call TRBD2 (6 bases). There are 16 residues in the CDR3. Germline V gene data show CDR1 as MNHEY and CDR2 as SMNVEV (reference sequence). V lost 1 base, J lost 0 bases, and 11 bases lay in between. CDR3 in DNA: TGTGCCAGCAGTTTATTCGGCGGGGCTAGCACAGATACGCAGTATTTT. Protein: CASSLFGGASTDTQYF.

This clonotype has more than one count but fewer than ten. The chain recombines TRBV20-1 with TRBJ2-3; D not resolved. The germline V gene encodes CDR1 DFQATT and CDR2 SNEGSKA (reference sequence). The CDR3 sequence is 15 residues long. V lost 2 bases and J lost 6, with 18 bases in between. CDR3 sequence reads: CSARRIGLVGDTQYF. CDR3 in DNA: TGCAGTGCTAGAAGGATCGGGCTAGTGGGTGATACGCAGTATTTT.